This section outlines one T cell receptor (beta chain) sequence together with its context. Antigen: not known. This entry belongs to a study of OX40 agonist ivuxolimab in advanced cancers. Points from the study as a whole: Clonal expansion by week 6 occurred in CD4+ and CD8+ blood T cells (at 0.1 to 3.0 mg/kg). Normalized T-cell clonal expansion was also low in a subset of nonresponders.

Peripheral blood came from all dose cohorts at three timepoints. The ends lost 6 bases at V and 5 bases at J; junction bases unmatched: 5. The CDR3 contains 13 residues. Germline loops: CDR1 MNHEY, CDR2 SMNVEV (reference sequence). Sequencing used immunoSEQ multiplex PCR; TCRdb keeps in-frame clones, though not all of them. The sample lists more than 70,000 clones; around 86% were seen once. The sequence was obtained from an adult with an advanced solid tumor such as melanoma, head and neck, liver or kidney cancer. The rearrangement links TRBV27 to TRBJ1-1; 8 nucleotides align to TRBD1. This specimen was CD4+ or CD8+ T cells sorted from blood, taken in a trial of the OX40 agonist ivuxolimab. DNA of the CDR3: TGTGCCAGCAGAGACAGGGGTGGTACTGAAGCTTTCTTT. It is translated as CASRDRGGTEAFF.